Listed below are T cell receptor beta chains from one sample, sequenced in a study of cytomegalovirus exposure and HLA in healthy donors. Produced via immunoSEQ multiplex PCR; TCRdb's table is partial and in-frame only. Among some 150,000 clones listed, 60% to 85% were seen once. Sequenced sample: PBMCs. Receptors originate from a female donor in good health and CMV-seronegative. CDR3s include the opening cysteine and the closing phenylalanine or tryptophan. Fields, in order: CDR3 protein, CDR3 DNA, D gene, V gene, clone size, J gene. A D gene is named only where the DNA matches it firmly. Only some rows state a clone size, as once, few, many or a class for expanded clones.

CDR3aa: CASSQDRQGLHQYF; CDR3nt: TGCGCCAGCAGCCAAGATCGGCAGGGCCTTCATCAGTACTTC; d_gene: -; v_gene: TRBV4-3; abundance: -; j_gene: TRBJ2-7
CDR3aa: CASSEGGMNTEAFF; CDR3nt: TGTGCCAGCAGTGAGGGGGGAATGAACACTGAAGCTTTCTTT; d_gene: -; v_gene: TRBV6-4; abundance: once; j_gene: TRBJ1-1
CDR3aa: CASSPIDRTGKAKTQYF; CDR3nt: TGTGCCAGCTCGCCAATAGACCGGACAGGGAAGGCAAAGACCCAGTACTTC; d_gene: TRBD1; v_gene: TRBV18; abundance: -; j_gene: TRBJ2-5
CDR3aa: CASSATGPSGEQYF; CDR3nt: TGTGCCAGCAGCGCAACAGGTCCATCTGGAGAGCAGTACTTC; d_gene: -; v_gene: TRBV9; abundance: -; j_gene: TRBJ2-7
CDR3aa: CASSQEPSGAGANGLTF; CDR3nt: TGCGCCAGCAGCCAGGAACCTTCAGGGGCCGGGGCCAACGGCCTGACTTTC; d_gene: -; v_gene: TRBV4-1; abundance: -; j_gene: TRBJ2-6
CDR3aa: CASSQGRTGSGNTIYF; CDR3nt: TGCGCCAGCAGCCAAGGAAGGACAGGGTCAGGAAACACCATATATTTT; d_gene: TRBD1; v_gene: TRBV4-3; abundance: once; j_gene: TRBJ1-3
CDR3aa: CASSQVTGSDGYTF; CDR3nt: TGTGCCAGCAGCCAAGTCACGGGGTCGGATGGCTACACCTTC; d_gene: -; v_gene: TRBV14; abundance: -; j_gene: TRBJ1-2
CDR3aa: CASSPQRGVFTDTQYF; CDR3nt: TGTGCCAGCAGCCCGCAGCGGGGCGTCTTCACAGATACGCAGTATTTT; d_gene: TRBD2; v_gene: TRBV7-3; abundance: -; j_gene: TRBJ2-3
CDR3aa: CASSRRALPEGEQYF; CDR3nt: TGCGCCAGCAGCCGACGGGCCCTACCCGAGGGCGAGCAGTACTTC; d_gene: -; v_gene: TRBV4-3; abundance: -; j_gene: TRBJ2-7
CDR3aa: CASSLDQGMNEKLFF; CDR3nt: TGTGCCAGCAGCTTAGATCAGGGTATGAATGAAAAACTGTTTTTT; d_gene: -; v_gene: TRBV7-9; abundance: -; j_gene: TRBJ1-4
CDR3aa: CASSNGGEQFF; CDR3nt: TGTGCCAGTAGTAACGGGGGTGAGCAGTTCTTC; d_gene: -; v_gene: TRBV19; abundance: -; j_gene: TRBJ2-1
CDR3aa: CASSFFREGELFF; CDR3nt: TGTGCCAGCAGTTTTTTCCGGGAAGGGGAGCTGTTTTTT; d_gene: -; v_gene: TRBV27; abundance: -; j_gene: TRBJ2-2